This TCR beta chain is from a study of cytomegalovirus exposure and HLA in healthy donors. Amplification used 60 Vbeta primers and 13 Jbeta primers. The data were produced by immunoSEQ multiplex PCR, yet TCRdb's version contains in-frame clones alone and is incomplete. This table holds about 130,000 clones, about 85% found once. To note about this clone: The target antigen is unknown.

Germline V gene lookup returns CDR1 MNHNS and CDR2 SASEGT. The CDR3 totals 16 residues. V dropped 2 bases and J dropped 4 bases, with 17 bases sitting between them. Overall study findings and caveats: A previous analysis found most TCR beta V segments productive roughly 87% or roughly 30% of the time. In the analysis, some V segments, TRBV6-2 and TRBV6-3 included, were excluded as indistinguishable. In a later analysis, TCR beta V- and J-gene trimming was associated with a missense DCLRE1C variant. Later work associated roughly 15,000 TCR beta sequences with HLA alleles at 0.05 false discovery rate.

The receptor was isolated from a man aged 18 to 29 in good health and CMV-seropositive. V usage is TRBV6-1 and J usage is TRBJ2-5; D is perhaps TRBD1 (5 bases). Sequencing was done on a sample of PBMCs. The CDR3 reads CASSEFQGKPLETQYF. CDR3 sequence (DNA): TGTGCCAGCAGTGAATTTCAGGGAAAGCCCTTAGAGACCCAGTACTTC.